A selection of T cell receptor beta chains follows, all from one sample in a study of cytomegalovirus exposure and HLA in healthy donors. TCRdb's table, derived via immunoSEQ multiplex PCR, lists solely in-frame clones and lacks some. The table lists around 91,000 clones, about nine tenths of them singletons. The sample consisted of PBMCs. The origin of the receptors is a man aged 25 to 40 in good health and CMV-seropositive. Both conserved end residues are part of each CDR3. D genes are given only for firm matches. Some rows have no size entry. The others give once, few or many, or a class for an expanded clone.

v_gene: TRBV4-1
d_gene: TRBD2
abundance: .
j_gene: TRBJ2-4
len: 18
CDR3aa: CASSWTSGSFYAKNIQYF
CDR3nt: TGCGCCAGCAGCTGGACTAGCGGGAGTTTTTATGCCAAAAACATTCAGTACTTC

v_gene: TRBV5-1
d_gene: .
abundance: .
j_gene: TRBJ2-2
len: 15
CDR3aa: CASSLRVQGAGELFF
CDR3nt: TGCGCCAGCAGCTTGAGAGTGCAGGGCGCCGGGGAGCTGTTTTTT

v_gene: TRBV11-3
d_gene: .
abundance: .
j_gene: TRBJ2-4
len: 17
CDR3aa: CASSSKPLSDNKNIQYF
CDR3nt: TGTGCCAGCAGCTCTAAACCCCTAAGTGATAACAAAAACATTCAGTACTTC

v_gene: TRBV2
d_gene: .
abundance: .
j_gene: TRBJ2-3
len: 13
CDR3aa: CASSVEGQDTQYF
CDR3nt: TGTGCCAGCAGTGTGGAGGGGCAAGATACGCAGTATTTT

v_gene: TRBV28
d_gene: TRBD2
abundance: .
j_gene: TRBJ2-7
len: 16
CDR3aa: CASTPAGGGNSYEQYF
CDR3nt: TGTGCCAGCACCCCCGCAGGCGGGGGGAACTCCTACGAGCAGTACTTC

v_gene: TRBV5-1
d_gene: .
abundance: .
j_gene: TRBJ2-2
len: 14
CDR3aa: CASRGLGDTGELFF
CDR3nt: TGCGCCAGCAGGGGCCTCGGTGACACCGGGGAGCTGTTTTTT

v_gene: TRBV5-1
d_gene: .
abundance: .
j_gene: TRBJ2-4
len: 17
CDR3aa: CASSLESGQGTKNIQYF
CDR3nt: TGCGCCAGCAGCTTGGAGTCAGGGCAAGGGACCAAAAACATTCAGTACTTC

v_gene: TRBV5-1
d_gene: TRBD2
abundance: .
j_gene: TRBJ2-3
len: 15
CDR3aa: CASSLLRESSDTQYF
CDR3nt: TGCGCCAGCAGCTTGTTGCGGGAGTCTTCAGATACGCAGTATTTT

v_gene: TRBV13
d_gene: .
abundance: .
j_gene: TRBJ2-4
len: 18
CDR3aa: CASSLGLGGLLAKNIQYF
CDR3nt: TGTGCCAGCAGCTTAGGCCTAGGAGGACTTCTAGCCAAAAACATTCAGTACTTC

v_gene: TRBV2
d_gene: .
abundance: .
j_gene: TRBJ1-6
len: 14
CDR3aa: CASRSQTNNSPLHF
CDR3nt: TGTGCCAGCAGATCCCAGACAAATAATTCACCCCTCCACTTT

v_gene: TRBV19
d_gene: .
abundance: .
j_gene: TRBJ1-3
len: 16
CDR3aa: CASRITGTFSGNTIYF
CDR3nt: TGTGCCAGTAGAATAACCGGGACATTCTCTGGAAACACCATATATTTT

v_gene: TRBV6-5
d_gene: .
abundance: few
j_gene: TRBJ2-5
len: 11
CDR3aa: CASRSGETQYF
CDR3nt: TGTGCCAGCAGATCAGGCGAGACCCAGTACTTC

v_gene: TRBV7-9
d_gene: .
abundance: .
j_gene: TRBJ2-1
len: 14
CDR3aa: CASSLDPGHNEQFF
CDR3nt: TGTGCCAGCAGCTTAGATCCAGGGCATAATGAGCAGTTCTTC

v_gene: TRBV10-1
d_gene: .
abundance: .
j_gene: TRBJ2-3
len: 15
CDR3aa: CASSEAASATDTQYF
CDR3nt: TGCGCCAGCAGTGAAGCGGCTAGCGCTACAGATACGCAGTATTTT

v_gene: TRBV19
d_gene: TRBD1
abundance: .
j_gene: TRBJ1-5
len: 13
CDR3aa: CASSGTENQPQHF
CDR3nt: TGTGCCAGTAGCGGGACAGAGAATCAGCCCCAGCATTTT

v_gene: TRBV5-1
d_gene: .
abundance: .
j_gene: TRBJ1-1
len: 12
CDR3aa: CASSLDLTEAFF
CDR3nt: TGCGCCAGCAGCTTGGATCTCACTGAAGCTTTCTTT

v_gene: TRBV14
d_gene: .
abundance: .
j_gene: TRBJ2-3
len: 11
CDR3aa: CASSQGLGQYF
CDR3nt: TGTGCCAGCAGCCAAGGGCTAGGACAGTATTTT

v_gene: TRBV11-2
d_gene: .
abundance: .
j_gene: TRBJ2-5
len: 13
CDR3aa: CASSPHYQETQYF
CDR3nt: TGTGCCAGCAGCCCTCACTACCAAGAGACCCAGTACTTC

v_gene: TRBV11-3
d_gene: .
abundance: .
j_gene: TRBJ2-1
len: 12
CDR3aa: CASSSRNNEQFF
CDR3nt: TGTGCCAGCAGCTCCAGGAACAATGAGCAGTTCTTC

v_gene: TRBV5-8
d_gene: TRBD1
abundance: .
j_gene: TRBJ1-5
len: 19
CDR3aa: CASSWDPGTGDYSNQPQHF
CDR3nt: TGTGCCAGCAGCTGGGACCCCGGGACAGGGGATTATAGCAATCAGCCCCAGCATTTT

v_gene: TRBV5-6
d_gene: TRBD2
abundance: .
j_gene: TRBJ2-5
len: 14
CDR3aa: CASSLAASGETQYF
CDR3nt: TGTGCCAGCAGCTTGGCCGCTAGCGGAGAGACCCAGTACTTC

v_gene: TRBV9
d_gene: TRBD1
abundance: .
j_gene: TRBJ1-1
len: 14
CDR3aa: CASSSGQGHTEAFF
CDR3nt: TGTGCCAGCAGCAGCGGACAGGGCCACACTGAAGCTTTCTTT

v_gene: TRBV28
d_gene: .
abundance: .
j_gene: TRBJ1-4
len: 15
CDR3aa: CASSSPGIEGEKLFF
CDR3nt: TGTGCCAGCAGTAGTCCCGGGATCGAGGGTGAAAAACTGTTTTTT

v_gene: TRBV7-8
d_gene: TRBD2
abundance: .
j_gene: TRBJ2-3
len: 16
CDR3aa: CASSSPGLAVTDTQYF
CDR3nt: TGTGCCAGCAGCTCACCCGGACTAGCGGTCACAGATACGCAGTATTTT

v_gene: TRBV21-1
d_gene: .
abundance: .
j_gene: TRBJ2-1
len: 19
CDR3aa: CASTPRRTEEGLADNEQFF
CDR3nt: TGTGCCAGCACCCCTCGGAGGACGGAGGAGGGACTAGCGGACAATGAGCAGTTCTTC

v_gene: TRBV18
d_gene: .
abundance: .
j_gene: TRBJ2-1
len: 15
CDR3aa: CASSPDTQGYNEQFF
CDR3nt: TGTGCCAGCTCACCAGACACTCAGGGTTACAATGAGCAGTTCTTC

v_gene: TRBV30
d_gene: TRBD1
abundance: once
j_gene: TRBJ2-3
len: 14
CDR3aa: CAWGTGLDPDTQYF
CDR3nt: TGTGCCTGGGGGACAGGGCTAGATCCAGATACGCAGTATTTT

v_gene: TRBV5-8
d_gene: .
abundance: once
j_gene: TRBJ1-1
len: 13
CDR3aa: CASGVTVNTEAFF
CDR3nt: TGTGCCAGCGGAGTGACGGTGAACACTGAAGCTTTCTTT

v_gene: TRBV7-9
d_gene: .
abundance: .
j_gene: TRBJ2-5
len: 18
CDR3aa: CASSRGQTFKGVNGTQYF
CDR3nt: TGTGCCAGCAGCCGGGGACAAACGTTTAAGGGGGTTAATGGGACCCAGTACTTC

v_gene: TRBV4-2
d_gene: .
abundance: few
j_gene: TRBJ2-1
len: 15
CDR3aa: CASSQDVAGIYEQFF
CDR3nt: TGTGCCAGCAGCCAAGATGTCGCGGGAATCTATGAGCAGTTCTTC

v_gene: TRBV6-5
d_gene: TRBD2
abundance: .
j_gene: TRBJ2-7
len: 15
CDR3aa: CASSFLAGLSYEQYF
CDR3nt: TGTGCCAGCAGTTTTCTAGCGGGTCTCTCCTACGAGCAGTACTTC

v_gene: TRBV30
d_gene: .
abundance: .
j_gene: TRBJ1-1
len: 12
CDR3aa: CALLSGNTEAFF
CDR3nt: TGTGCCCTGCTTTCCGGGAACACTGAAGCTTTCTTT

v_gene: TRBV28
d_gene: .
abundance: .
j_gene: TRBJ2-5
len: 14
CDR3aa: CASSLGTPQGTQYF
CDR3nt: TGTGCCAGCAGTTTGGGGACTCCACAAGGGACCCAGTACTTC

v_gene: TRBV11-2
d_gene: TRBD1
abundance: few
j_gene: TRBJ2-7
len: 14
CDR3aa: CASSSGTGSSFEYF
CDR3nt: TGTGCCAGCAGCTCAGGGACAGGTTCATCGTTCGAGTACTTC

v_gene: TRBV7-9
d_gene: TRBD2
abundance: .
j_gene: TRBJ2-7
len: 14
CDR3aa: CASSFSGSSYEQYF
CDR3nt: TGTGCCAGCAGCTTTAGCGGGAGCTCCTACGAGCAGTACTTC

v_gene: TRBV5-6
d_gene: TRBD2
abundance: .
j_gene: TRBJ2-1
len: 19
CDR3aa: CASSFETAGGPLGYNEQFF
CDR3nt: TGTGCCAGCAGCTTTGAGACCGCGGGAGGGCCCCTGGGGTACAATGAGCAGTTCTTC

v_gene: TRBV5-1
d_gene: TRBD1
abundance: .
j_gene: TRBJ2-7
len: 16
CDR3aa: CASSLAPGQGYYEQYF
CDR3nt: TGCGCCAGCAGCTTGGCCCCGGGACAGGGGTACTACGAGCAGTACTTC

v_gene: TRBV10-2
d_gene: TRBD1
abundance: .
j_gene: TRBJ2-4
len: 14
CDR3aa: CASSFRGRRNIQYF
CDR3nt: TGCGCCAGCAGCTTCAGGGGGCGAAGGAACATTCAGTACTTC

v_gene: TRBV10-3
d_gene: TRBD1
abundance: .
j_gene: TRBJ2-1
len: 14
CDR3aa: CAIRGQVIDSEQFF
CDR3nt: TGTGCCATCAGGGGACAGGTAATTGACTCTGAGCAGTTCTTC

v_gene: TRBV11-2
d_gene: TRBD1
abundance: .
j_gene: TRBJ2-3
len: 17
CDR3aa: CASSLSRDRGYTDTQYF
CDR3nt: TGTGCCAGCAGCTTGTCCCGGGACAGGGGGTACACAGATACGCAGTATTTT

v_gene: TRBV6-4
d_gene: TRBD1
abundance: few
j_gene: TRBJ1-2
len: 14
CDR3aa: CASSDFYRGHGYTF
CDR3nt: TGTGCCAGCAGTGACTTTTACAGGGGCCATGGCTACACCTTC

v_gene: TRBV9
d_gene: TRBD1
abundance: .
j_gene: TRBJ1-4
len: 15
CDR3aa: CASSVLPRGNEKLFF
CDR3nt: TGTGCCAGCAGCGTACTTCCCAGGGGGAATGAAAAACTGTTTTTT

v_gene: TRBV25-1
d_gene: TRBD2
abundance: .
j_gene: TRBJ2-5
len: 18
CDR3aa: CASSSGLAGGTRGETQYF
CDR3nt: TGTGCCAGCAGCTCTGGACTAGCGGGAGGAACTAGAGGAGAGACCCAGTACTTC

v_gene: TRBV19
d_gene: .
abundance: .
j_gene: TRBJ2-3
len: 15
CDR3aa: CASSIVREATDTQYF
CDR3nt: TGTGCCAGTAGTATCGTCAGGGAGGCGACAGATACGCAGTATTTT

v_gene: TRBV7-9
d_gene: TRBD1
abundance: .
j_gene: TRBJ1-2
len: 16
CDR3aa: CASSPRDSTGSYGYTF
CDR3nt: TGTGCCAGCAGCCCTCGGGACAGCACAGGGAGCTATGGCTACACCTTC

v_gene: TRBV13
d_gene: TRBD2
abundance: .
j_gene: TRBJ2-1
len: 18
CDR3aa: CASSSGTSGRALSDEQFF
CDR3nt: TGTGCCAGCAGCTCGGGGACTAGCGGGAGGGCCCTCTCAGATGAGCAGTTCTTC

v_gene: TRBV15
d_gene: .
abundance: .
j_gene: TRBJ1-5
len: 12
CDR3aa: CATSVADQPQHF
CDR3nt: TGTGCCACCAGCGTAGCGGATCAGCCCCAGCATTTT

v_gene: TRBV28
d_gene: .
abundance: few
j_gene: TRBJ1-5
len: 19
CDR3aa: CASSLVRGGGFYLSQPQHF
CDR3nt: TGTGCCAGCAGTTTAGTAAGAGGGGGGGGTTTTTACTTAAGCCAGCCCCAGCATTTT

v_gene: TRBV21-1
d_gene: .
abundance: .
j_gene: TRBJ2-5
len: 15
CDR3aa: CASTGQGGHQETQYF
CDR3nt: TGTGCCAGCACAGGACAGGGGGGCCACCAAGAGACCCAGTACTTC

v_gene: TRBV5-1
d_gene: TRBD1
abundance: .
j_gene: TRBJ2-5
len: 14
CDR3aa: CASSLGDSQETQYF
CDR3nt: TGCGCCAGCAGCTTGGGGGACAGCCAAGAGACCCAGTACTTC

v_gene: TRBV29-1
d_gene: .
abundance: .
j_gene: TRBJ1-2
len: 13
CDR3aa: CSVEDPNLYGYTF
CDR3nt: TGCAGCGTTGAAGATCCTAATCTTTATGGCTACACCTTC

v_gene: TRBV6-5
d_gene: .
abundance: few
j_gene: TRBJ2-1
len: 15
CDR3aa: CASSFGGLHYNGQFF
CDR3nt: TGTGCCAGCAGTTTCGGGGGTCTACACTACAATGGGCAGTTCTTC

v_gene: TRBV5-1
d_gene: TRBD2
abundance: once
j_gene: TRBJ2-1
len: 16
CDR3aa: CASSLARGLADSEQFF
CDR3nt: TGCGCCAGCAGCTTGGCCCGGGGACTAGCGGACAGTGAGCAGTTCTTC

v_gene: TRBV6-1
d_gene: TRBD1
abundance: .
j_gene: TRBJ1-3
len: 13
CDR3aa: CASGQGGRNTIYF
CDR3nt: TGTGCCAGCGGACAGGGTGGGAGAAACACCATATATTTT